The clone carrying this TCR beta chain was counted only a few times. A read error may account for a junction end that differs from germline. TCRdb reprocessed the PCR reads via MiXCR. The sample has some 15,000 clones, around 22% seen once. This sample is part of a study of metastatic and nonmetastatic thyroid tumors. CDR1 and CDR2 (germline): MNHGY, SVAAGI. This CDR3 spans 15 amino acids. Each patient went into thyroid surgery without having received any treatment. The receptor comes from a female donor with papillary thyroid cancer or a benign thyroid nodule (not recorded which). Some clones in this sample may be carry-over from other donors' samples. Sequencing used adjacent normal tissue. The chain links TRBV6-9 to TRBJ2-3, with TRBD2 matching 8 bases. CDR3 in amino acids: CASSTSSGSTDTQYF. CDR3 bases: TGCGCCAGCAGTACCTCTAGCGGGAGCACAGATACGCAGTATTTT.